The table lists the clone carrying this TCR beta chain with many counts. What it recognizes is unknown. The source of the sample is a study of naive and memory T cell subsets. CD4 T cells were positively selected, then CD8 T cells from the CD4-negative fraction. The study, taken as a whole, reports: In CD4 and CD8 cells, diversity dropped from naive through EMRA. TCR counts from RNA may reflect activation-linked expression changes. Possibly reflecting memory cells re-expressing CD45RA, a few larger clonotypes occurred in naive repertoires, especially CD8.

Two oligonucleotides, mixed equimolar, formed the beta constant-region primer covering TRBC1 and TRBC2. Nested alpha and beta constant-region primers with the SP2 primer drove four PCR rounds on ligated cDNA. One entry per CDR3 protein, called by TCRdb with MiXCR from the UMI-ligation and nested PCR reads. Here the sample spans 95,000 to 110,000 distinct CDR3 sequences, roughly 14% being singletons. The sample consisted of naive CD8+ T cells from blood. The TCR sequence derives from a human donor in good health.

CDR3 protein: CASSLARYEQYF. Written as DNA, the CDR3 is TGTGCCAGCAGTTTAGCCCGGTACGAGCAGTACTTC. The chain joins TRBV12-3 or TRBV12-4 to TRBJ2-7; no clear D gene. Trimming stripped 0 bases from V and 4 bases from J, with 4 bases between. The CDR3 totals 12 residues.